A single sample is the source of the 9 T cell receptor beta chains below, sequenced in a study of shared clonotypes between healthy human individuals (dated by TCRdb to the early 2020s). CD8 naive samples consisted of CD45RO-negative cells that were positively selected for CCR7, yielding a CD45RA+CCR7+ population without TemRA cells. The protocol used for the library was the immunoSEQ multiplex PCR assay. Entries here come from immuneACCESS through TCRdb and include only in-frame sequences with V and J called. Some clones fail to appear in such tables; in the studies checked, an unresolved V gene covers under half of the shortfall, and the cause of the remainder is unknown. In this sample the table shows about 580,000 clones, more than 95% of which occur a single time. The ten largest clonotypes hold approximately 0.33% of the sample. Sequencing used naive CD8+ T cells sorted from blood. In the paper's terms, the cell subset or site label means: CD45RA+CCR7+. The receptor set was obtained from a man aged 30-40 years in good health.

The chain is built from TRBV6-5 and TRBJ1-5; D is unresolved. CDR1 and CDR2 from the germline V gene are MNHEY and SVGAGI. The CDR3 runs to 14 residues. V was trimmed by 6 bases and J by 0 bases, leaving 9 bases between them. This CDR3 reads CASRTTDSNQPQHF. DNA of the CDR3: TGTGCCAGCAGAACCACAGATAGCAATCAGCCCCAGCATTTT.

V and J are TRBV15 and TRBJ1-1; TRBD1 aligns across 7 bases. Losses at the gene ends were 0 bases for V and 5 bases for J; bases not matched to a gene: 6. CDR1 and CDR2 (germline): LNHNV, YYDKDF (reference sequence). CDR3 size: 15 residues. The CDR3 here is CATSRDRTGATEAFF. CDR3 DNA sequence: TGTGCCACCAGCAGAGATCGAACAGGGGCGACTGAAGCTTTCTTT.

This sequence joins TRBV5-1 and TRBJ2-7; 12 bases fit TRBD2. With V trimmed by 3 bases and J by 2 bases, 0 bases remained unmatched. The CDR3 has 14 residues. Germline V gene sequence: CDR1 SGHRS, CDR2 YFSETQ. The chain's CDR3 is CASSWTSGTYEQYF. The CDR3 DNA is TGCGCCAGCAGCTGGACTAGCGGGACCTACGAGCAGTACTTC. Full variable domain (remainder filled in from reference TRBV5-1 and TRBJ2-7): KAGVTQTPRYLIKTRGQQVTLSCSPISGHRSVSWYQQTPGQGLQFLFEYFSETQRNKGNFPGRFSGRQFSNSRSEMNVSTLELGDSALYLCASSWTSGTYEQYFGPGTRLTVT.

The chain employs TRBV7-9 and TRBJ2-7, with a tentative D call TRBD2 (6 bases). The CDR3 spans 17 residues. Between the trimmed V and J ends, which lost 1 base and 2 bases, there was a span of 18 bases. The germline gives CDR1 SEHNR, CDR2 FQNEAQ (reference sequence). The CDR3 is CASSLGPPWREAYEQYF. The DNA for the CDR3 is TGTGCCAGCAGCTTAGGCCCGCCGTGGCGGGAAGCCTACGAGCAGTACTTC.

The chain couples TRBV28 to TRBJ2-7, with 8 nucleotides matching TRBD1. J was trimmed by 1 base and V by 2 bases; bases with no gene match: 7. The CDR3 spans 16 residues. The germline CDR1 and CDR2 sequences are MDHEN and SYDVKM. The CDR3 sequence is CASSLDKTGVSYEQYF. Written as DNA, the CDR3 is TGTGCCAGCAGTTTAGATAAGACAGGGGTTTCCTACGAGCAGTACTTC.

The rearrangement uses TRBV9 and TRBJ1-2; D call uncertain. Trimming cost V 4 bases and J 5 bases, with 12 bases left between them. The CDR3 is made up of 13 amino acids. Per the germline V gene, CDR1 is SGDLS and CDR2 is YYNGEE. Written as DNA, the CDR3 is TGTGCCAGCAGCCATAAGCTGGCTTATGGCTACACCTTC. It yields the protein CASSHKLAYGYTF.

The V gene is TRBV4-1, the J gene TRBJ2-7; possibly TRBD1 or TRBD2 for D (5 bases each). CDR1 and CDR2 (germline): MGHRA, YSYEKL. The CDR3 length is 14 residues. Trimming took 0 bases from V and 5 from J, leaving 11 bases between them. The CDR3, as DNA: TGCGCCAGCAGCCAAGACGAGGGGCTAAACGAGCAGTACTTC. Translation gives CASSQDEGLNEQYF.

This clone showed up just once. The rearrangement links TRBV10-1 to TRBJ2-2, with D hard to call. The CDR3 contains 14 residues. Germline CDR1 WNHNN, CDR2 SYGVQD (reference sequence). The V end was cut by 4 bases, the J end by 4 bases, with 10 bases between. DNA for the CDR3: TGCGCCAGCAGTGCTTATGCGACCACCGGGGAGCTGTTTTTT. This gives the protein CASSAYATTGELFF.

The rearrangement joins TRBV9 to TRBJ1-5; D unresolved. The V end was cut by 4 bases, the J end by 8 bases, with 19 bases between. Germline lookup yields CDR1 SGDLS and CDR2 YYNGEE. CDR3 size: 15 residues. The CDR3 loop reads CASSPDGRVIEPQHF. For the CDR3, the DNA is TGTGCCAGCAGCCCCGACGGGAGGGTTATTGAGCCCCAGCATTTT.